This T cell receptor beta chain was found in a study of blood T cell repertoires in COVID-19. Study summary: Material from acute and convalescent COVID-19 was sourced from the United States, Italy and Spain. From T cells, B-cell-depleted T cells, or PBMCs came the material, which was cDNA or gDNA.

Per the original methods: Amplification of reference gene primers was used by the study to estimate nucleated cell counts. TCRdb keeps only in-frame clones here, not all; method: immunoSEQ multiplex PCR. V and J calls and clone size come straight from that table; D and trimming were deduced from the DNA. The sample has 110,000 to 150,000 clones, 80% to 90% seen once. The source is a woman aged 55-75 years with active COVID-19. The sample consisted of peripheral blood.

Here the CDR3 reads CASSTPRRSENSPLHF. The CDR3, as DNA: TGTGCCAGTAGTACTCCCCGGCGGTCGGAAAATTCACCCCTCCACTTT. The chain employs TRBV19 and TRBJ1-6; D call uncertain. Trimming cost V 4 bases and J 7 bases, with 17 bases left between them. This CDR3 region has 16 residues. Per the germline V gene, CDR1 is LNHDA and CDR2 is SQIVND (reference sequence).